Each of the 28 T cell receptor beta chains below was sequenced from the same sample in a study of CD8+ T cells in alopecia areata. cDNA reverse transcribed from extracted RNA served as the sequencing template. Only in-frame clones appear in the TCRdb table, and some are missing; sequencing was by immunoSEQ multiplex PCR. The sample gives over 150,000 clones, 40% to 65% of which show up once; approximately 11% is in the top ten. The sample's treatment: oral pan-JAK inhibitor, 5-10 mg twice daily. Source: CD8+ T cells sorted from blood, taken at week 24, from a patient treated with tofacitinib. These receptor sequences come from a human donor with alopecia areata.

This clone showed up just once. The V gene is TRBV29-1, the J gene TRBJ2-3; possibly TRBD1 or TRBD2 for D (6 bases each). The CDR3 has 12 residues. Germline V CDR1 and CDR2: SQVTM, ANQGSEA. The V gene lost 5 bases and the J gene lost 5 bases, with 11 bases spanning the gap. CDR3 loop: CSVLGGVDTQYF. The CDR3 nucleotides are TGCAGCGTTTTGGGGGGCGTAGATACGCAGTATTTT.

V usage is TRBV29-1 and J usage is TRBJ2-7; the D gene could be TRBD1 or TRBD2 (5 bases each). CDR3 size: 15 residues. V lost 3 bases, J lost 4 bases, and 19 bases lay in between. Per the germline V gene, CDR1 is SQVTM and CDR2 is ANQGSEA. The CDR3 DNA is TGCAGCGTTGAGGAAGTAGAGGGGAATATTTACGAGCAGTACTTC. Protein product: CSVEEVEGNIYEQYF.

This clone was detected only once. This chain connects TRBV2 to TRBJ2-7, with 9 positions matching TRBD1. The CDR3 runs to 14 residues. The germline gives CDR1 SNHLY, CDR2 FYNNEI. Trimming took 6 bases from V and 3 from J; bases not matched to a gene: 6. The CDR3 loop reads CASSPGTGSYEQYF. The DNA for the CDR3 is TGTGCCAGCAGCCCCGGGACAGGGAGCTACGAGCAGTACTTC.

V is TRBV19 and J is TRBJ1-6, with D uncertain. The CDR3 sequence is 13 residues long. Germline CDR1 reads LNHDA; CDR2 reads SQIVND (reference sequence). V lost 6 bases and J 4 bases, leaving 7 bases between the germline ends. The CDR3 here is CASSSSYNSPLHF. CDR3 coding DNA: TGTGCCAGTAGCAGCAGTTATAATTCACCCCTCCACTTT.

The V call is TRBV27, the J call TRBJ2-7; 9 bases are a match to TRBD1. The CDR3 covers 15 residues. V dropped 4 bases and J dropped 3; count of bases not matched to a gene: 7. Germline V CDR1 and CDR2: MNHEY, SMNVEV (reference sequence). CDR3 in DNA: TGTGCCAGCAGTTCAACCGGGACAGGGTACTACGAGCAGTACTTC. Protein: CASSSTGTGYYEQYF.

The chain is built from TRBV12-5 and TRBJ1-5, with D hard to call. The germline CDR1 and CDR2 sequences are LGHNT and FRNRAP. The CDR3 consists of 15 residues. CDR3 DNA: TGTGCCTCAGTTGGAGAACCTCTTAGCAATCAGCCCCAGCATTTT. It yields the protein CASVGEPLSNQPQHF.

This chain connects TRBV10-2 to TRBJ2-1; D is unclear. CDR1 is WSHSY, CDR2 SAAADI, per germline. V lost 3 bases, J lost 6 bases, and 6 bases lay in between. This CDR3 comprises 12 residues. The CDR3 DNA is TGCGCCAGCAGTGAAATTAGCAATGAGCAGTTCTTC. Encoded protein: CASSEISNEQFF.

The chain carries TRBV7-9 and TRBJ2-7; D is perhaps TRBD1 (5 bases). V dropped 2 bases and J dropped 1 base, with 6 bases sitting between them. CDR3 length: 13 residues. Germline CDR1 reads SEHNR; CDR2 reads FQNEAQ (reference sequence). The CDR3 nucleotides read TGTGCCAGCAGCTTAAGACAGTCCTACGAGCAGTACTTC. Its protein is CASSLRQSYEQYF.

The V gene is TRBV2, the J gene TRBJ2-5; the D is unclear. From germline, CDR1 is SNHLY and CDR2 FYNNEI. The ends were cut back, 0 bases at V and 2 bases at J, with 10 bases in the middle. The CDR3 runs to 15 residues. The CDR3 DNA follows: TGTGCCAGCAGTGAAGCCGGGCGCAGGCAAGAGACCCAGTACTTC. It encodes CASSEAGRRQETQYF.

Here the CDR3 reads CASSLHTGELFF. In DNA form, the CDR3 reads TGTGCCAGCAGCTTACACACCGGGGAGCTGTTTTTT. This chain joins TRBV13 and TRBJ2-2; D call uncertain. Per the germline V gene, CDR1 is PRHDT and CDR2 is FYEKMQ (reference sequence). The CDR3 totals 12 residues. Between the trimmed V and J ends, which lost 2 bases and 3 bases, there was a span of 1 base.

The V and J genes are TRBV4-3 and TRBJ1-1, with TRBD1 as a possible D gene (6 bases). The germline V gene has CDR1 LGHNA and CDR2 YSLEER. The CDR3 has 13 amino acids. The V end lost 0 bases, the J end lost 11 bases, and 13 bases lay between the germline ends. The CDR3 coding sequence is TGCGCCAGCAGCCAAGACAGGGGACGGACCGCTTTCTTT. It yields the protein CASSQDRGRTAFF.

This clone has just a few counts. The chain has TRBV27 and TRBJ2-1; TRBD1 might be the D (6 bases). Germline V gene lookup returns CDR1 MNHEY and CDR2 SMNVEV (reference sequence). This CDR3 contains 15 residues. The V end was cut by 1 base, the J end by 4 bases, with 11 bases between. CDR3 residues: CASSLFGTRYNEQFF. The CDR3 nucleotides read TGTGCCAGCAGTTTATTTGGGACACGGTACAATGAGCAGTTCTTC.

V and J are TRBV2 and TRBJ2-5; D is ambiguous. This CDR3 has 12 residues. V was cut by 7 bases and J by 5 bases, with 11 bases left in between. The germline V gene encodes CDR1 SNHLY and CDR2 FYNNEI. The CDR3 region has the DNA TGTGCCAGCAACTCAGCCGGGGAGACCCAGTACTTC. Encoded protein: CASNSAGETQYF.

The chain has TRBV9 and TRBJ2-1; D call uncertain. Trimming took 0 bases from V and 2 from J, leaving 12 bases between them. Looked up from germline, CDR1 is SGDLS and CDR2 is YYNGEE. This CDR3 spans 16 amino acids. CDR3 protein: CASSVDGSFTYNEQFF. In DNA, the CDR3 is TGTGCCAGCAGCGTAGATGGCAGCTTCACCTACAATGAGCAGTTCTTC.

This clone was seen a handful of times. This chain uses TRBV30 with TRBJ1-2; D gene unclear. The length of the CDR3 is 13 residues. Germline CDR1 GTSNPN, CDR2 SVGIG (reference sequence). Trimming stripped 1 base from V and 1 base from J, with 7 bases between. The CDR3 sequence is CAWSGGDNYGYTF. The DNA of the CDR3 is TGTGCCTGGAGTGGTGGGGATAACTATGGCTACACCTTC.

This chain uses TRBV1 with TRBJ1-3; the D call of TRBD1 is as the table states it, not checked on the DNA. TRBV1 is listed as a pseudogene. This CDR3 has 17 residues. The CDR3 sequence: CTSSNTGALRVGNTIYF. CDR3 sequence (DNA): TGCACCAGCAGCAACACAGGGGCGCTAAGGGTTGGAAACACCATATATTTT.

This sequence joins TRBV2 and TRBJ2-2; the D gene is possibly TRBD1 (5 bases). Germline V CDR1 and CDR2: SNHLY, FYNNEI. This CDR3 comprises 13 residues. Trimming stripped 7 bases from V and 4 bases from J, with 10 bases between. CDR3 DNA sequence: TGTGCCAGCATTGGGGCATCCACCGGGGAGCTGTTTTTT. As protein: CASIGASTGELFF.

The CDR3 nucleotides are TGTGCCAGCAGCCTACTCCAAGCTAACTATGGCTACACCTTC. Translation gives CASSLLQANYGYTF. V usage is TRBV14 and J usage is TRBJ1-2; D is unclear. CDR3 length: 14 residues. V lost 4 bases to trimming and J lost 0 bases, with 9 bases between them. Germline assignment: CDR1 SGHDN and CDR2 FVKESK. The variable domain in full, completed from reference TRBV14 and TRBJ1-2, reads EAGVTQFPSHSVIEKGQTVTLRCDPISGHDNLYWYRRVMGKEIKFLLHFVKESKQDESGMPNNRFLAERTGGTYSTLKVQPAELEDSGVYFCASSLLQANYGYTFGSGTRLTVV.

The chain recombines TRBV11-2 with TRBJ1-5, with D hard to call. Deletions cut 0 bases from V and 6 bases from J, with 6 bases between. This CDR3 region has 13 residues. CDR1 and CDR2 (germline): SGHAT, FQNNGV. The CDR3 loop is CASSLEMSQPQHF. Here the CDR3 DNA reads TGTGCCAGCAGCTTAGAAATGAGTCAGCCCCAGCATTTT.

The chain carries TRBV9 and TRBJ1-1, with D perhaps matching TRBD1 (6 bases). V lost 5 bases, J lost 1 base, and 12 bases lay in between. CDR1 and CDR2 (germline): SGDLS, YYNGEE. The CDR3 covers 14 residues. CDR3 residues: CASSSTGPNTEAFF. CDR3 nucleotides: TGTGCCAGCAGTTCTACAGGGCCGAACACTGAAGCTTTCTTT.

In its sample, this clone was seen once. This chain uses TRBV7-9 with TRBJ1-2, with TRBD1 as a possible D gene (6 bases). The CDR3 is made up of 16 amino acids. Germline V gene sequence: CDR1 SEHNR, CDR2 FQNEAQ (reference sequence). Trimming left V 5 bases short and J 6 bases short, with 22 bases between. CDR3 in amino acids: CASSRTGTNLKDGYTF. The CDR3 DNA follows: TGTGCCAGCAGCCGGACCGGGACAAACTTGAAAGATGGCTACACCTTC.

Only a few counts were recorded for this clone. The chain links TRBV29-1 to TRBJ2-7; D gene ambiguous. Trimming removed 5 bases from V and 2 bases from J, with 16 bases in between. Germline V CDR1 and CDR2: SQVTM, ANQGSEA. The CDR3 totals 14 residues. CDR3 sequence (DNA): TGCAGCGTTCTCCGGACCGACCCTCCCTACGAGCAGTACTTC. Its protein is CSVLRTDPPYEQYF.

The rearrangement links TRBV29-1 to TRBJ1-1; D is unclear. There are 12 residues in the CDR3. Germline CDR1 reads SQVTM; CDR2 reads ANQGSEA. V was clipped by 6 bases and J by 1 base, with 9 bases between them. CDR3 nucleotides: TGCAGCGTCGAACGGGGGAACACTGAAGCTTTCTTT. Amino acids: CSVERGNTEAFF.

Remarks on this clone: At one end, the junction sequence differs from germline, possibly due to a read error. V usage is TRBV7-9 and J usage is TRBJ1-4; unclear D gene. Germline values: CDR1 SEHNR, CDR2 FQNEAQ (reference sequence). The CDR3 runs to 16 residues. In DNA, the CDR3 is TGCGCCAGCAGCCAAATCCTCGGGCGCGGACGGGAAAAACTGTTTTTT. It codes for CASSQILGRGREKLFF.

V gene TRBV4-3 combines with J gene TRBJ1-2; D may be TRBD1 (5 bases). The CDR3 runs to 16 residues. Trimming left V 0 bases short and J 2 bases short, with 13 bases between. Germline CDR1 is LGHNA and CDR2 is YSLEER. The chain's CDR3 is CASSQEGWGENYGYTF. The CDR3 DNA sequence: TGCGCCAGCAGCCAAGAGGGTTGGGGGGAAAACTATGGCTACACCTTC.

With regard to this clone: Other nucleotide sequences from this sample produce the same CDR3. The gene calls are TRBV27 and TRBJ1-5; the D is unclear. Germline CDR1 is MNHEY and CDR2 is SMNVEV (reference sequence). V was pared by 3 bases and J by 4 bases, with 7 bases between. This CDR3 has 13 residues. CDR3 sequence (DNA): TGTGCCAGCAGTTTGGATGGGAATCAGCCCCAGCATTTT. This codes for CASSLDGNQPQHF.

This clone has just a few counts. J is TRBJ1-2 and V is TRBV14; D might be TRBD1 (5 bases). This CDR3 has 16 amino acids. Trimming pared 1 base from V and 6 bases from J, leaving 18 bases between. Germline V gene data show CDR1 as SGHDN and CDR2 as FVKESK. In DNA, the CDR3 is TGTGCCAGCAGCCAAGCGAGGAGGGGAAGTATTAATGGCTACACCTTC. This encodes CASSQARRGSINGYTF.

The chain uses TRBV19 and TRBJ1-1; D unresolved. This CDR3 has 15 amino acids. Between the trimmed V and J ends, which lost 9 bases and 0 bases, there was a span of 17 bases. Germline CDR1 and CDR2: LNHDA and SQIVND (reference sequence). This CDR3 is CASSPVGYMNTEAFF. The DNA of the CDR3 is TGTGCCAGCTCCCCAGTGGGGTACATGAACACTGAAGCTTTCTTT.